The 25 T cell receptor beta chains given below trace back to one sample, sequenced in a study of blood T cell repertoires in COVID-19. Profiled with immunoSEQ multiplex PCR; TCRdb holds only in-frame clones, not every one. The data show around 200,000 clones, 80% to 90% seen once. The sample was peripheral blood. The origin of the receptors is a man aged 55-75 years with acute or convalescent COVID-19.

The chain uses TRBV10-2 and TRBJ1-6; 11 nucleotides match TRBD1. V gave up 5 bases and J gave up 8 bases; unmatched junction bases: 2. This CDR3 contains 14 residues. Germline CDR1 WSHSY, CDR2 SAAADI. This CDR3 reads CASSPGQGDSPLHF. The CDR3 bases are TGCGCCAGCAGTCCGGGACAGGGGGATTCACCCCTCCACTTT.

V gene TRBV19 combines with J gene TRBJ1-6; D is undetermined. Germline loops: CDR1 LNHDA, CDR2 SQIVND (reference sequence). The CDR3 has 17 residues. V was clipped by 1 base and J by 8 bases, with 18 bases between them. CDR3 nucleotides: TGTGCCAGTAGTATAGCTACCCGCGGATTCGCTGATTCACCCCTCCACTTT. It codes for CASSIATRGFADSPLHF.

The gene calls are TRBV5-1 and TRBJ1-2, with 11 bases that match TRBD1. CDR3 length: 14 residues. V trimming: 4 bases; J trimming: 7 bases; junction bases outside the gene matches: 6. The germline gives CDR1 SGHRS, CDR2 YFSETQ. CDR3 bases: TGCGCCAGCAGCCCCGGACAGGGGGCCTTTGGCTACACCTTC. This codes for CASSPGQGAFGYTF.

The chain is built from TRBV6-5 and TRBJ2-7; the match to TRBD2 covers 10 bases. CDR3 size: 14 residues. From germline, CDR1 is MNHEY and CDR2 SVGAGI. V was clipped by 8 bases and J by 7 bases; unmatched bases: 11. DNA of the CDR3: TGTGCCAGCGCCGGACTAGCGGTTTCTACGGAGCAGTACTTC. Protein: CASAGLAVSTEQYF.

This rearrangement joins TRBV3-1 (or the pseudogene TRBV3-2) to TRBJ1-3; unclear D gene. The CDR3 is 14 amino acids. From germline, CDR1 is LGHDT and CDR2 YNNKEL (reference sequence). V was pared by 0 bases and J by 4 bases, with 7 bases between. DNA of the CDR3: TGTGCCAGCAGCCAAGACAGGTGGGGAAACACCATATATTTT. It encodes CASSQDRWGNTIYF.

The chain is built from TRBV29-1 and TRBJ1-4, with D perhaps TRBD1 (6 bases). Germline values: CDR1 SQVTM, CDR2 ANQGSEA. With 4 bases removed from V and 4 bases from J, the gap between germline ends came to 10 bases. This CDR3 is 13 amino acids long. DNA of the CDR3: TGCAGCGTTGGAGAGGACAGTAATGAAAAACTGTTTTTT. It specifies CSVGEDSNEKLFF.

This CDR3 is CASSLVGNSPLHF. DNA of the CDR3: TGTGCCAGCAGTTTAGTCGGGAATTCACCCCTCCACTTT. The chain is built from TRBV28 and TRBJ1-6; D gene ambiguous. Germline V gene sequence: CDR1 MDHEN, CDR2 SYDVKM. Trimming cost V 2 bases and J 7 bases, with 6 bases left between them. The CDR3 covers 13 residues.

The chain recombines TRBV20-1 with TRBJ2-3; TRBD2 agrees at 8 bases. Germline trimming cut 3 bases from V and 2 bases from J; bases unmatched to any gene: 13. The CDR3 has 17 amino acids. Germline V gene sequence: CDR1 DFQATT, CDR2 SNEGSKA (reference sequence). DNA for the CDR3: TGCAGTGCTAGTTCGGCAACTAGCGGAGATGTCACAGATACGCAGTATTTT. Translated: CSASSATSGDVTDTQYF.

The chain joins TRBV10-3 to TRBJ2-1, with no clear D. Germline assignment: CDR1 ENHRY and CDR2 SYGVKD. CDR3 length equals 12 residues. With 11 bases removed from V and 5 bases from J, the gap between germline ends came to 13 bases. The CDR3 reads CAARTNNNEQFF. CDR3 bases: TGTGCCGCCCGTACCAACAACAATGAGCAGTTCTTC.

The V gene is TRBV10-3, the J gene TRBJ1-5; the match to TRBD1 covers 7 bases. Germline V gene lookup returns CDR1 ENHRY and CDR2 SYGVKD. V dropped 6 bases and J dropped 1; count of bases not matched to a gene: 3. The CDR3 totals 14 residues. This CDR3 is CAISRDRSNQPQHF. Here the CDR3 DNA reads TGTGCCATCAGCCGGGACAGAAGCAATCAGCCCCAGCATTTT.

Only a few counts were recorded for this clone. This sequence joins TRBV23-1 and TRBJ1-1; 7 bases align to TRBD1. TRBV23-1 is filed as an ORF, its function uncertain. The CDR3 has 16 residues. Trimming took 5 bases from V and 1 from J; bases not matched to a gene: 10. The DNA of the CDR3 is TGCGCCAGCAGTTCCACTCGGACAGGACGGAACACTGAAGCTTTCTTT. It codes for CASSSTRTGRNTEAFF.

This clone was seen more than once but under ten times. In nucleotides, the CDR3 is TGTGCCAGCAGTAGACAGGGCTTTCCCCCCTACGAGCAGTACTTC. This codes for CASSRQGFPPYEQYF. The chain has TRBV27 and TRBJ2-7, with TRBD1 identical over 7 bases. The ends lost 5 bases at V and 2 bases at J; junction bases unmatched: 9. Germline CDR1 is MNHEY and CDR2 is SMNVEV (reference sequence). The CDR3 is 15 residues long.

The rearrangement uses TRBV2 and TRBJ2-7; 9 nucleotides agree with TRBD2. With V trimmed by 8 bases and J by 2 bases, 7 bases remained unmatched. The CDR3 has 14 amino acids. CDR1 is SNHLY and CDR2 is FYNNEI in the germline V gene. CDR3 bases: TGTGCCAGCGGGGAGCGGGAGGCCACCTACGAGCAGTACTTC. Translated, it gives CASGEREATYEQYF.

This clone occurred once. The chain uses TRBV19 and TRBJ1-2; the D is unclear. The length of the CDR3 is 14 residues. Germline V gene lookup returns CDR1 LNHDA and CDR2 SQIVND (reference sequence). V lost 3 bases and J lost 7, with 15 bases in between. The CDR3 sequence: CASSIFGESGGYTF. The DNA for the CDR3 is TGTGCCAGTAGTATCTTCGGGGAGTCAGGTGGCTACACCTTC.

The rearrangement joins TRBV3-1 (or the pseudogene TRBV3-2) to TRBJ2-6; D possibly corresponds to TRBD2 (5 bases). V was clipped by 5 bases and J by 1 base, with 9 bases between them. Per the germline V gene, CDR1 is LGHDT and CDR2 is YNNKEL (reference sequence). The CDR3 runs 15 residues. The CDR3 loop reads CASSSRGSGANVLTF. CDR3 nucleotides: TGTGCCAGCAGCTCCCGGGGATCTGGGGCCAACGTCCTGACTTTC.

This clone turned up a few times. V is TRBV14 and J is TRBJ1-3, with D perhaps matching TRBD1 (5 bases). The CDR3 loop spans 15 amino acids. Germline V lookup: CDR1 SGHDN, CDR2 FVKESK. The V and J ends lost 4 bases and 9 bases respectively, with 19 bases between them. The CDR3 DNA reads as TGTGCCAGCAGCCCTCTAGGAGGGGCGGGGAGCACCATATATTTT. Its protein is CASSPLGGAGSTIYF.

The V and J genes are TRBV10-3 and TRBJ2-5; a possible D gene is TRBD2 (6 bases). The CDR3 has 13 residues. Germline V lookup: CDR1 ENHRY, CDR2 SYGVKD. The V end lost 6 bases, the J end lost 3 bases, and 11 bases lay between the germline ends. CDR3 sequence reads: CAIRGAGKETQYF. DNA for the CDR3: TGTGCCATCAGAGGAGCGGGCAAAGAGACCCAGTACTTC.

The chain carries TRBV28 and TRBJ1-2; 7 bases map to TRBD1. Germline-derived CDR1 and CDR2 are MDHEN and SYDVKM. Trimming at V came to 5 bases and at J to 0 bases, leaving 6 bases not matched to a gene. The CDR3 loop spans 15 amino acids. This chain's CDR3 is CASSPRQGANYGYTF. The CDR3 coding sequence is TGTGCCAGCAGTCCGCGACAGGGAGCTAACTATGGCTACACCTTC.

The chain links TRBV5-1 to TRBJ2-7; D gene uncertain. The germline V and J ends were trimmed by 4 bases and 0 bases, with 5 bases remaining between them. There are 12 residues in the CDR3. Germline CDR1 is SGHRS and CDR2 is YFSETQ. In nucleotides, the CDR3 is TGCGCCAGCAGCGGCAGCTCCTACGAGCAGTACTTC. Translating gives CASSGSSYEQYF.

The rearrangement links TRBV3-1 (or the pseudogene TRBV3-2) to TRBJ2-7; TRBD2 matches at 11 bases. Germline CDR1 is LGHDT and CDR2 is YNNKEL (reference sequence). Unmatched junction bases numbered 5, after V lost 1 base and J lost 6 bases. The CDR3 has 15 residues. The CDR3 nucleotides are TGTGCCAGCAGCCAAGTGCTAGCGGGGGGAGGCGAGCAGTACTTC. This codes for CASSQVLAGGGEQYF.

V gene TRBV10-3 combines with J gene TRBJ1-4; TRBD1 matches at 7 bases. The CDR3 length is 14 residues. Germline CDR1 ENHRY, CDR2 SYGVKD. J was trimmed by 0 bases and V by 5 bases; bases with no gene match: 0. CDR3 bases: TGTGCCATCAGTACAGGGGCAACTAATGAAAAACTGTTTTTT. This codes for CAISTGATNEKLFF.

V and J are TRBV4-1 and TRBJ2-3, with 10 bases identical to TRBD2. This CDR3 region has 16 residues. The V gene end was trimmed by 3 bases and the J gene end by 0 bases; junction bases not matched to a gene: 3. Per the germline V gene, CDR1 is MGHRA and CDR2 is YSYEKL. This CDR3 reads CASSQGLAPSTDTQYF. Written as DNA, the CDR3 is TGCGCCAGCAGCCAGGGACTAGCGCCTAGCACAGATACGCAGTATTTT.

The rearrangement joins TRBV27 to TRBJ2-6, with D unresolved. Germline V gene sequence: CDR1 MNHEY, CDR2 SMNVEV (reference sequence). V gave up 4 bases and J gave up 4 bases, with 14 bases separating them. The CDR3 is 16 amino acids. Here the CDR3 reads CASSSGDGAGANVLTF. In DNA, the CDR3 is TGTGCCAGCAGTTCCGGCGACGGAGCCGGGGCCAACGTCCTGACTTTC.

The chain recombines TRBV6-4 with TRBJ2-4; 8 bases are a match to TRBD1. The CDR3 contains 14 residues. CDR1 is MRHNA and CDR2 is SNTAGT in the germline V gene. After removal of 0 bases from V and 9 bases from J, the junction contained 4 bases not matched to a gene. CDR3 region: CASSDSGDRGIQYF. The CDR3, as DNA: TGTGCCAGCAGTGACTCGGGTGACAGGGGCATTCAGTACTTC.

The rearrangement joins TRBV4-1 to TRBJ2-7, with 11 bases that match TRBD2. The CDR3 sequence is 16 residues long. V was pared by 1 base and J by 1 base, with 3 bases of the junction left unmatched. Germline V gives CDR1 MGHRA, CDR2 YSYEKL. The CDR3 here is CASSQARTSGSYEQYF. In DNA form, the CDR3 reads TGCGCCAGCAGCCAAGCCCGGACTAGCGGGTCCTACGAGCAGTACTTC.